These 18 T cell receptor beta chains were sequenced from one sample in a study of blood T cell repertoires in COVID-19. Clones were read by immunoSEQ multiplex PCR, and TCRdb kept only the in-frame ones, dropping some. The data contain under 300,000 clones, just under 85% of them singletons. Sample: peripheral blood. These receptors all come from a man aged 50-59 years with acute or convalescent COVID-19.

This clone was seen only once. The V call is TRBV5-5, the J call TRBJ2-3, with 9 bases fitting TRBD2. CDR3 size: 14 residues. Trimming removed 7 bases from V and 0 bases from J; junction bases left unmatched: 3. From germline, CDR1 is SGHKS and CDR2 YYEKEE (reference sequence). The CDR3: CASLAGSSTDTQYF. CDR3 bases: TGTGCCAGCCTAGCGGGATCTAGCACAGATACGCAGTATTTT.

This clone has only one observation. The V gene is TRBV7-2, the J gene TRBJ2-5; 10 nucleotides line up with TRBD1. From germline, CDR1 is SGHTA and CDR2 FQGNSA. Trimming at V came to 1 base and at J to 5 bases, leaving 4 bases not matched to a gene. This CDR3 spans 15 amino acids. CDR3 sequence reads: CASSLVTGQGETQYF. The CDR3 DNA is TGTGCCAGCAGCTTAGTTACGGGACAGGGGGAGACCCAGTACTTC.

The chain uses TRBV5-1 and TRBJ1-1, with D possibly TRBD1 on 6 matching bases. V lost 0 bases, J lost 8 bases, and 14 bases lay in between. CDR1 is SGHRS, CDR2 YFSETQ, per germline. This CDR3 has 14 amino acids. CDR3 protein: CASSLEGRDNEAFF. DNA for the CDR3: TGCGCCAGCAGCTTGGAGGGGAGGGACAACGAAGCTTTCTTT.

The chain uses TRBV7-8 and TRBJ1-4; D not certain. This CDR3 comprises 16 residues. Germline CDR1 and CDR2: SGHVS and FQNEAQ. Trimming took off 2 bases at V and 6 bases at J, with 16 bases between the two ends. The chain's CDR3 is CASSLSPFGRDEKLFF. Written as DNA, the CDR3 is TGTGCCAGCAGCTTATCCCCTTTTGGGAGGGATGAAAAACTGTTTTTT.

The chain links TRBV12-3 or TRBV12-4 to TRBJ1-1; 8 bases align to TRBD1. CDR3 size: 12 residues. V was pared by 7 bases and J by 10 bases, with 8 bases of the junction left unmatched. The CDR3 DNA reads TGTGCCAGCAATCCGGCGACAGGGGTAGCTTTCTTT. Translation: CASNPATGVAFF.

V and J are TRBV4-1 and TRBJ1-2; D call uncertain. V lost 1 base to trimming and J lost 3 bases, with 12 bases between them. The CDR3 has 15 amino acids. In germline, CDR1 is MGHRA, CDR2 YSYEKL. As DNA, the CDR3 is TGCGCCAGCAGCCAAGTCAGCCCAGGTGACTATGGCTACACCTTC. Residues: CASSQVSPGDYGYTF.

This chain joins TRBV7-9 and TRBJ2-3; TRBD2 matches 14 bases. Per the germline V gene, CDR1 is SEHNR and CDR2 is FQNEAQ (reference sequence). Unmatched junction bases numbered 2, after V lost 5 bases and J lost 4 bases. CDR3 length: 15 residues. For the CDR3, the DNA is TGTGCCAGCAGCCCGGGACTAGCGGGAGCAGATACGCAGTATTTT. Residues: CASSPGLAGADTQYF.

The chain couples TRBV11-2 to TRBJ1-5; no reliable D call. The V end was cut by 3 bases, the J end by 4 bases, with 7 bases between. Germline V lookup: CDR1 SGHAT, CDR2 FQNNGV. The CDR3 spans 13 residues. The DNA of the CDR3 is TGTGCCAGCAGCTTGGGCCTGAATCAGCCCCAGCATTTT. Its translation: CASSLGLNQPQHF. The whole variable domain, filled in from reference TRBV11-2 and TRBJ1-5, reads EAGVAQSPRYKIIEKRQSVAFWCNPISGHATLYWYQQILGQGPKLLIQFQNNGVVDDSQLPKDRFSAERLKGVDSTLKIQPAKLEDSAVYLCASSLGLNQPQHFGDGTRLSIL.

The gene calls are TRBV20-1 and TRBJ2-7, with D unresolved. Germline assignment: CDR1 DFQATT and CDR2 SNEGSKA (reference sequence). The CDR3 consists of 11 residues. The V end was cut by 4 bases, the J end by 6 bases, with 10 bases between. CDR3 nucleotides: TGCAGTGCTATTTCAGGTCTCGAGCAGTACTTC. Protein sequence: CSAISGLEQYF.

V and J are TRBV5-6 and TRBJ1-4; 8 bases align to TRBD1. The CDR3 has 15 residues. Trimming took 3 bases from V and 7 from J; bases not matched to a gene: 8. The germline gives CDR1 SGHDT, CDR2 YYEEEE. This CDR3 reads CASSSRTGSGEKLFF. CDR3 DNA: TGTGCCAGCAGCTCACGGACAGGGAGTGGTGAAAAACTGTTTTTT.

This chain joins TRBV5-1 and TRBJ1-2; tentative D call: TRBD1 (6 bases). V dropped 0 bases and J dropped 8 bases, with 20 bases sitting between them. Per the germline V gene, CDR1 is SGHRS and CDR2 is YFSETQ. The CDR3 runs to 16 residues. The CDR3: CASSLAPVRGANGYTF. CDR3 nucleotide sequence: TGCGCCAGCAGCTTGGCCCCGGTTCGGGGGGCGAACGGCTACACCTTC.

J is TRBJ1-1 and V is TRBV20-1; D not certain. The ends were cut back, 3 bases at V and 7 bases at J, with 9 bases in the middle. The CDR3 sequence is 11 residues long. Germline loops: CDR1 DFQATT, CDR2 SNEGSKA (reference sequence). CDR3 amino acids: CSASLGREAFF. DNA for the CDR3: TGCAGTGCTAGTTTGGGCCGTGAAGCTTTCTTT.

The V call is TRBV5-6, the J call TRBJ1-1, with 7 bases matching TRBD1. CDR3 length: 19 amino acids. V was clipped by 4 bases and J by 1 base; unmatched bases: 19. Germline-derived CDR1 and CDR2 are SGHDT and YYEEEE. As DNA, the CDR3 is TGTGCCAGCAGCCAAATAAAGATTCAGGGGGTATACCCGAACACTGAAGCTTTCTTT. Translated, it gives CASSQIKIQGVYPNTEAFF.

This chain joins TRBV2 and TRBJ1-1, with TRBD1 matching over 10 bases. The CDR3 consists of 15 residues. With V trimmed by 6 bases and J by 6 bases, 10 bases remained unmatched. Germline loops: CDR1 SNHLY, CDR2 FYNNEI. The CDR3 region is CASSATGQGSPEAFF. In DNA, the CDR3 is TGTGCCAGCAGCGCCACGGGACAGGGGAGCCCTGAAGCTTTCTTT.

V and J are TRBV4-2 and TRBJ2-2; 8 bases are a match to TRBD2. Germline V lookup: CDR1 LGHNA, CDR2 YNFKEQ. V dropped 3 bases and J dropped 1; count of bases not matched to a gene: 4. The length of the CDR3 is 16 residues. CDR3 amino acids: CASSHRGGRNTGELFF. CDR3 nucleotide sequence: TGTGCCAGCAGCCACCGGGGGGGGCGGAACACCGGGGAGCTGTTTTTT.

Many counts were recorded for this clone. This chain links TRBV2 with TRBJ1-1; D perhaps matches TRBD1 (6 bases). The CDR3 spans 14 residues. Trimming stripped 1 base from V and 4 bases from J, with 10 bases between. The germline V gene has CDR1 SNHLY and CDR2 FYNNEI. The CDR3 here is CASSEGRRGTEAFF. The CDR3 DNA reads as TGTGCCAGCAGTGAAGGTCGCAGGGGCACTGAAGCTTTCTTT.

The CDR3 DNA sequence: TGTGCCACCTCGCGCCGGGACAGGGTCGATACGCAGTATTTT. Its protein is CATSRRDRVDTQYF. The gene calls are TRBV24-1 and TRBJ2-3, with 9 bases matching TRBD1. The V gene's germline CDR1 is KGHDR and CDR2 SFDVKD. The CDR3 contains 14 residues. Unmatched junction bases numbered 9, after V lost 9 bases and J lost 6 bases.

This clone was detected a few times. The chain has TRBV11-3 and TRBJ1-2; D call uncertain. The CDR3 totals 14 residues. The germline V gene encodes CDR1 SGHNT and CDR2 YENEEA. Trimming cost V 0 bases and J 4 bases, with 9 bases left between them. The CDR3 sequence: CASSLEASGYGYTF. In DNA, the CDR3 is TGTGCCAGCAGCTTAGAGGCCTCGGGCTATGGCTACACCTTC.